The TCR beta chain under discussion was sequenced for a study of blood T cell repertoires in COVID-19. This CDR3 is built from 15 residues. CDR1 and CDR2 (germline): SGHNT, YYREEE (reference sequence). Trimming took 3 bases from V and 1 from J; bases not matched to a gene: 6. Measured with immunoSEQ multiplex PCR; TCRdb has only the in-frame clones, and not every one. Found here are some 460,000 clones, about 85% of them singletons; the top ten hold around 0.7%. Cohorts were based on clinical histories the participants reported. Two consecutive negative NP/OP PCR tests, clearance, or resolved symptoms defined Cohort 3 recovery.

The TCR originated in a woman aged 18-29 years who had recovered from COVID-19. The rearrangement uses TRBV5-4 and TRBJ1-1, with 7 nucleotides matching TRBD1. The sample comprised PBMCs or T cells enriched from blood (not recorded which). CDR3: CASSSAGGRNTEAFF. The CDR3, as DNA: TGTGCCAGCAGCTCGGCAGGGGGTAGGAACACTGAAGCTTTCTTT.